The 22 T cell receptor beta chains below come from one sample, sequenced in a study of blood T cell repertoires in COVID-19 (dated by TCRdb to about 2020). The library was obtained by the immunoSEQ multiplex PCR assay. TCRdb provides this immuneACCESS table in a form limited to in-frame rearrangements. Some clones are lacking; in checked studies, under half of them reflect an unresolved V gene, and why the rest are absent is not known. The sample has tens of thousands of clones on record, 80% to 90% of them singletons. The ten largest clones take up around 2.8% of the sample. The source material was peripheral blood. The receptor set was obtained from a human donor in a cohort sampled during active COVID-19.

This chain uses TRBV19 with TRBJ2-3; tentative D call: TRBD1 (5 bases). V dropped 6 bases and J dropped 0 bases, with 13 bases sitting between them. This CDR3 has 15 residues. Germline lookup yields CDR1 LNHDA and CDR2 SQIVND (reference sequence). Here the CDR3 reads CASRLQVGSTDTQYF. The CDR3, as DNA: TGTGCCAGTAGGCTACAGGTGGGAAGCACAGATACGCAGTATTTT.

The chain has TRBV5-1 and TRBJ2-2; D possibly corresponds to TRBD2 (6 bases). The length of the CDR3 is 16 residues. Looked up from germline, CDR1 is SGHRS and CDR2 is YFSETQ. Trimming took off 3 bases at V and 4 bases at J, with 16 bases between the two ends. CDR3 residues: CASSSNSGAGTGELFF. The CDR3 region has the DNA TGCGCCAGCAGCTCGAACAGCGGAGCGGGCACCGGGGAGCTGTTTTTT.

The genes are TRBV25-1 and TRBJ1-4, with 8 bases identical to TRBD1. Germline CDR1 reads MGHDK; CDR2 reads SYGVNS. Unmatched junction bases numbered 3, after V lost 9 bases and J lost 6 bases. This CDR3 spans 12 amino acids. CDR3 DNA sequence: TGTGCCAGTAACAGGGGGGATGAAAAACTGTTTTTT. It specifies CASNRGDEKLFF.

The chain combines TRBV7-9 with TRBJ2-5; unclear D gene. This CDR3 spans 13 amino acids. Germline CDR1 SEHNR, CDR2 FQNEAQ (reference sequence). The V end lost 2 bases, the J end lost 7 bases, and 11 bases lay between the germline ends. CDR3: CASSLRSPWTQYF. The CDR3 nucleotides read TGTGCCAGCAGCTTACGGAGTCCTTGGACCCAGTACTTC.

The chain uses TRBV28 and TRBJ1-1; TRBD1 might be the D (5 bases). The CDR3 spans 12 residues. V was shortened by 3 bases and J by 6 bases, with 8 bases between the two germline ends. The germline gives CDR1 MDHEN, CDR2 SYDVKM. This CDR3 is CASSFWGAEAFF. Here the CDR3 DNA reads TGTGCCAGCAGTTTTTGGGGGGCTGAAGCTTTCTTT.

The rearrangement uses TRBV2 and TRBJ2-5, with 7 bases lining up with TRBD1. CDR1 and CDR2 from the germline V gene are SNHLY and FYNNEI. V lost 8 bases to trimming and J lost 3 bases; unmatched junction nucleotides: 0. The CDR3 has 11 amino acids. The CDR3 DNA sequence: TGTGCCAGCGGGACAGAAGAGACCCAGTACTTC. Its translation: CASGTEETQYF.

The gene calls are TRBV2 and TRBJ2-4; D is ambiguous. V dropped 4 bases and J dropped 9 bases, with 7 bases sitting between them. The CDR3 loop spans 11 amino acids. CDR1 is SNHLY and CDR2 is FYNNEI in the germline V gene. The CDR3 DNA reads TGTGCCAGCAGTGCCCCGGGCATTCAGTACTTC. This encodes CASSAPGIQYF.

V gene TRBV9 combines with J gene TRBJ2-1; 9 bases map to TRBD2. Germline V CDR1 and CDR2: SGDLS, YYNGEE. With 0 bases clipped from V and 9 bases from J, the junction kept 10 bases outside the gene matches. This CDR3 region has 16 residues. This chain's CDR3 is CASSVGNSGRGGEQFF. CDR3 in DNA: TGTGCCAGCAGCGTAGGCAATAGCGGGAGAGGAGGTGAGCAGTTCTTC.

The chain combines TRBV19 with TRBJ2-1; TRBD2 aligns across 8 bases. The V gene's germline CDR1 is LNHDA and CDR2 SQIVND (reference sequence). The V and J ends lost 8 bases and 12 bases, in that order; junction bases with no gene match: 6. The CDR3 totals 11 residues. CDR3 amino acids: CASAGGVGQFF. DNA for the CDR3: TGTGCCAGTGCGGGGGGAGTTGGGCAGTTCTTC.

The V call is TRBV3-1 (or the pseudogene TRBV3-2), the J call TRBJ1-1; tentative D call: TRBD1 (5 bases). V shed 4 bases and J shed 4 bases, with 10 bases lying between them. CDR3 length: 13 amino acids. The V gene's germline CDR1 is LGHDT and CDR2 YNNKEL (reference sequence). In DNA form, the CDR3 reads TGTGCCAGCAGCCGCTTGGGGGGCACTGAAGCTTTCTTT. It codes for CASSRLGGTEAFF.

This clone was observed once. The chain couples TRBV2 to TRBJ2-7; D perhaps matches TRBD2 (6 bases). V was clipped by 1 base and J by 2 bases, with 9 bases between them. The germline V gene encodes CDR1 SNHLY and CDR2 FYNNEI. This CDR3 spans 14 amino acids. CDR3 in amino acids: CASSEGLGAYEQYF. In DNA, the CDR3 is TGTGCCAGCAGTGAAGGACTAGGGGCCTACGAGCAGTACTTC.

This chain joins TRBV10-3 and TRBJ2-5; tentatively, D is TRBD1 (7 bases). The V gene lost 6 bases and the J gene lost 1 base, with 12 bases spanning the gap. Germline V gene lookup returns CDR1 ENHRY and CDR2 SYGVKD. This CDR3 has 14 amino acids. Here the CDR3 DNA reads TGTGCCATCAGGCGGGACAGCCTCCAAGAGACCCAGTACTTC. It specifies CAIRRDSLQETQYF.

This CDR3 is CASSTGGALNEQFF. The CDR3 DNA reads as TGTGCCAGTAGTACGGGGGGCGCCTTGAATGAGCAGTTCTTC. The rearrangement links TRBV19 to TRBJ2-1; perhaps TRBD2 as D (7 bases). CDR1 and CDR2 from the germline V gene are LNHDA and SQIVND (reference sequence). The CDR3 contains 14 residues. Trimming pared 4 bases from V and 7 bases from J, leaving 14 bases between. Full variable domain (rest looked up from reference TRBV19 and TRBJ2-1): DGGITQSPKYLFRKEGQNVTLSCEQNLNHDAMYWYRQDPGQGLRLIYYSQIVNDFQKGDIAEGYSVSREKKESFPLTVTSAQKNPTAFYLCASSTGGALNEQFFGPGTRLTVL.

This chain joins TRBV11-3 and TRBJ2-3, with 10 bases aligning to TRBD2. The CDR3 covers 18 residues. The germline V gene encodes CDR1 SGHNT and CDR2 YENEEA. The V segment lost 5 bases and the J segment 1 base; nucleotides outside the gene matches: 12. The CDR3 region has the DNA TGTGCCAGCAGCAGCGGGAGGGCCTGGTCCGGTGGCACAGATACGCAGTATTTT. As protein: CASSSGRAWSGGTDTQYF.

This sequence joins TRBV10-3 and TRBJ1-1; a possible D gene is TRBD1 (5 bases). Looked up from germline, CDR1 is ENHRY and CDR2 is SYGVKD. V lost 4 bases and J 0 bases, leaving 9 bases between the germline ends. The CDR3 contains 14 residues. Here the CDR3 DNA reads TGTGCCATCAGTGTCAGGGAAATGAACACTGAAGCTTTCTTT. It encodes CAISVREMNTEAFF.

This chain joins TRBV20-1 and TRBJ1-2, with TRBD1 as a possible D gene (5 bases). Per germline, CDR1 DFQATT and CDR2 SNEGSKA (reference sequence). V gave up 6 bases and J gave up 5 bases, with 7 bases separating them. CDR3 length: 10 amino acids. CDR3 DNA sequence: TGCAGTGCCTCAGGGTATGGCTACACCTTC. Encoded protein: CSASGYGYTF.

This clone was counted once. The CDR3 protein is CSVRTNEKLFF. The CDR3 DNA follows: TGCAGCGTGCGGACTAATGAAAAACTGTTTTTT. The chain joins TRBV29-1 to TRBJ1-4; D gene unclear. CDR3 length: 11 residues. From germline, CDR1 is SQVTM and CDR2 ANQGSEA. Deletions cut 6 bases from V and 2 bases from J, with 4 bases between.

This sequence joins TRBV4-1 and TRBJ1-5; D call uncertain. The germline V gene has CDR1 MGHRA and CDR2 YSYEKL. Between the trimmed V and J ends, which lost 1 base and 3 bases, there was a span of 10 bases. The CDR3 totals 15 residues. CDR3 in amino acids: CASSQVLRSNQPQHF. In DNA, the CDR3 is TGCGCCAGCAGCCAAGTTCTGCGGTCCAATCAGCCCCAGCATTTT.

The rearrangement links TRBV6-5 to TRBJ1-1; possibly TRBD1 for D (6 bases). Trimming pared 2 bases from V and 1 base from J, leaving 11 bases between. Germline CDR1 MNHEY, CDR2 SVGAGI. The CDR3 is made up of 15 amino acids. The CDR3 DNA is TGTGCCAGCAGTTACGCGGGGGCGACGAACACTGAAGCTTTCTTT. It translates to CASSYAGATNTEAFF.

The rearrangement joins TRBV11-2 to TRBJ2-3, with TRBD2 as a possible D gene (6 bases). Between the trimmed V and J ends, which lost 2 bases and 3 bases, there was a span of 12 bases. CDR1 is SGHAT and CDR2 is FQNNGV in the germline V gene. The CDR3 runs 15 residues. CDR3 in amino acids: CASSLPGAGTDTQYF. The CDR3, as DNA: TGTGCCAGCAGCTTACCGGGAGCAGGAACAGATACGCAGTATTTT.

The V gene is TRBV4-1, the J gene TRBJ1-2; 7 bases agree with TRBD1. There are 14 residues in the CDR3. Germline CDR1 reads MGHRA; CDR2 reads YSYEKL. The trim removed 8 bases at V and 6 bases at J, leaving 12 bases unmatched. The CDR3 DNA reads TGCGCCAGCCTTAACACCGGGACAGCTGATGGCTACACCTTC. It yields the protein CASLNTGTADGYTF.

This sequence joins TRBV2 and TRBJ2-1, with 9 bases lining up with TRBD1. Trimming took 5 bases from V and 9 from J; bases not matched to a gene: 5. The CDR3 covers 13 residues. The germline V gene has CDR1 SNHLY and CDR2 FYNNEI. The CDR3 DNA reads TGTGCCAGCAGTCCCGGGACAGGGTTTGAGCAGTTCTTC. Protein sequence: CASSPGTGFEQFF. Supplemented by reference TRBV2 and TRBJ2-1, the full variable domain reads EPEVTQTPSHQVTQMGQEVILRCVPISNHLYFYWYRQILGQKVEFLVSFYNNEISEKSEIFDDQFSVERPDGSNFTLKIRSTKLEDSAMYFCASSPGTGFEQFFGPGTRLTVL.